This T cell receptor beta chain was documented in a study of blood T cells in healthy people across ages. Study-level results: In the absence of known donor CMV status, changes in expanded clonotypes were possibly confounded. Diversity of TCR beta correlated strongly with naive T cell percentage.

Total RNA was extracted at no less than 5.5 micrograms per sample. In its sample, this clonotype was seen a few times. Its antigen is not known. A second about 7 to 11 cycle PCR used barcoded and J-beta primers. Carrying 12 random nucleotides, a template-switch adaptor labeled each individual cDNA molecule. One entry per CDR3 protein, called by TCRdb with MiXCR from the 5' RACE reads. The table has about 680,000 distinct CDR3 sequences, more than 40% seen once. Germline V lookup: CDR1 LGHDT, CDR2 YNNKEL (reference sequence). The V and J ends lost 1 base and 2 bases respectively, with 9 bases between them. This CDR3 is 14 amino acids long.

This chain links TRBV3-1 with TRBJ2-7; possibly TRBD2 for D (6 bases). The sequencing sample was made of blood. This clonotype was sampled from a woman in her fifties or sixties in good health. Here the CDR3 reads CASSQGTKTYEQYF. The CDR3 region has the DNA TGTGCCAGCAGCCAAGGGACTAAGACCTACGAGCAGTACTTC.